The clone carrying this T cell receptor beta chain appeared once. Methods used by the authors: Reference gene primers were amplified, and this amplification served to estimate nucleated cell counts. The table came from immunoSEQ multiplex PCR; TCRdb's copy has only in-frame clones and leaves some out. The D gene and trimming were derived from the DNA, and the V and J assignments and clone size from that table. The data hold 200,000 to 300,000 clones, with about nine tenths observed a single time. The data were obtained in a study of blood T cell repertoires in COVID-19. V was cut by 6 bases and J by 0 bases, with 9 bases left in between. CDR1 MNHEY and CDR2 SVGAGI come from the germline V gene. The CDR3 length is 15 residues.

Sequencing was performed on peripheral blood. The J gene is TRBJ2-6, the V gene TRBV6-5, with D possibly being TRBD1 (5 bases). This sequence was found in a woman between 35 and 50 years old who had recovered from COVID-19. DNA of the CDR3: TGTGCCAGCAGGCGACAGACCTCTGGGGCCAACGTCCTGACTTTC. Residues: CASRRQTSGANVLTF.